These 20 T cell receptor beta chains were all obtained from the same sample, sequenced in a study of T cells in Graves' hyperthyroidism and ophthalmopathy. The investigators amplified TCR beta CDR3 regions from RNA transcripts. The study used the HTBI primer set for a first-round RT-PCR of the TCR CDR3. From the multiplex PCR reads, TCRdb called clonotypes with MiXCR, one entry per CDR3 protein. The sample lists 330,000 or so distinct CDR3 sequences, about a sixth occurring once. Sequencing was carried out using blood. These receptors were taken from a woman aged 40 to 55 with Graves' ophthalmopathy.

The chain employs TRBV12-3 or TRBV12-4 and TRBJ1-2, with D possibly matching TRBD1 (5 bases). The CDR3 is made up of 15 amino acids. V was trimmed by 8 bases and J by 4 bases, leaving 20 bases between them. This chain's CDR3 is CASSSRGPQRYGYTF. DNA of the CDR3: TGTGCCAGCTCTAGTCGGGGACCACAACGCTATGGCTACACCTTC.

The chain recombines TRBV18 with TRBJ2-7; D is ambiguous. The germline V gene has CDR1 KGHSH and CDR2 LQKENI. This CDR3 is 13 amino acids long. V was cut by 5 bases and J by 4 bases, with 12 bases left in between. CDR3 residues: CASSRTDYYEQYF. In DNA, the CDR3 is TGTGCCAGCTCAAGGACGGATTATTACGAGCAGTACTTC.

This clonotype appeared many times. The gene calls are TRBV3-1 and TRBJ2-7, with 7 bases fitting TRBD1. The germline gives CDR1 LGHDT, CDR2 YNNKEL (reference sequence). This CDR3 contains 15 residues. Trimming removed 0 bases from V and 3 bases from J; junction bases left unmatched: 5. CDR3 in amino acids: CASSQERGQLYEQYF. The CDR3 DNA reads as TGTGCCAGCAGCCAAGAAAGGGGACAGCTCTACGAGCAGTACTTC.

The genes are TRBV28 and TRBJ2-7, with 8 bases identical to TRBD1. Germline CDR1 is MDHEN and CDR2 is SYDVKM. The ends lost 8 bases at V and 5 bases at J; junction bases unmatched: 17. The CDR3 is made up of 16 amino acids. This chain's CDR3 is CASLDRSGGGPDEQYF. The CDR3 coding sequence is TGTGCCAGCCTTGACCGGTCAGGGGGCGGTCCCGACGAGCAGTACTTC.

Ten or more counts support this clonotype. This chain connects TRBV27 to TRBJ2-7; D not resolved. Germline values: CDR1 MNHEY, CDR2 SMNVEV (reference sequence). CDR3 length: 14 residues. Trimming removed 4 bases from V and 3 bases from J, with 13 bases in between. This chain's CDR3 is CASSSAVQHYEQYF. CDR3 DNA: TGTGCCAGCAGTTCAGCCGTACAGCACTACGAGCAGTACTTC.

This clonotype was seen many times. Here the CDR3 DNA reads TGCAGCGTTCAAAACACTGAAGCTTTCTTT. It specifies CSVQNTEAFF. This chain uses TRBV29-1 with TRBJ1-1; D ambiguous. The germline V gene has CDR1 SQVTM and CDR2 ANQGSEA. The CDR3 is 10 amino acids. Trimming pared 5 bases from V and 2 bases from J, leaving 3 bases between.

This clonotype has a single count. The chain is built from TRBV12-3 or TRBV12-4 and TRBJ1-5; D not resolved. The V gene lost 6 bases and the J gene lost 5 bases, with 8 bases spanning the gap. CDR3 length equals 12 residues. CDR3 nucleotides: TGTGCCAGCAGACAGAGAGATCAGCCCCAGCATTTT. Its protein product is CASRQRDQPQHF.

This clonotype was picked up many times. This rearrangement joins TRBV5-4 to TRBJ1-1; D not certain. Germline CDR1 is SGHNT and CDR2 is YYREEE (reference sequence). V lost 0 bases to trimming and J lost 6 bases, with 12 bases between them. CDR3 length: 14 residues. CDR3 sequence (DNA): TGTGCCAGCAGCTTGGAGGCGGAAAGGGCTGAAGCTTTCTTT. Its translation: CASSLEAERAEAFF.

At least ten counts were recorded for this clonotype. Being one base from a much bigger clone, this may be a read error. This CDR3 is CASSERGDEQYF. The CDR3 region has the DNA TGTGCCAGCAGTGAAAGGGGCGACGAGCAGTACTTC. The rearrangement links TRBV6-1 to TRBJ2-7; D might be TRBD1 (5 bases). The CDR3 consists of 12 residues. The germline CDR1 and CDR2 sequences are MNHNS and SASEGT. The V and J ends lost 2 bases and 5 bases respectively, with 7 bases between them.

In this sample, this clonotype turned up a few times. The J gene is TRBJ2-5, the V gene TRBV7-3; 13 bases match TRBD2. CDR1 SGHTA and CDR2 FQGTGA come from the germline V gene. Trimming removed 4 bases from V and 3 bases from J; junction bases left unmatched: 5. The CDR3 sequence is 16 residues long. Here the CDR3 reads CASSCPGTSGEETQYF. In nucleotides, the CDR3 is TGTGCCAGCAGCTGCCCCGGGACTAGCGGGGAAGAGACCCAGTACTTC. Combining the CDR3 with reference TRBV7-3 and TRBJ2-5 gives the whole variable domain GAGVSQTPSNKVTEKGKYVELRCDPISGHTALYWYRQSLGQGPEFLIYFQGTGAADDSGLPNDRFFAVRPEGSVSTLKIQRTERGDSAVYLCASSCPGTSGEETQYFGPGTRLLVL.

The rearrangement uses TRBV7-8 and TRBJ2-7; possibly TRBD1 for D (7 bases). Germline CDR1 reads SGHVS; CDR2 reads FQNEAQ. There are 15 residues in the CDR3. V lost 2 bases to trimming and J lost 3 bases, with 14 bases between them. The CDR3 region has the DNA TGTGCCAGCAGCTTACAACACAGGGGACTCTACGAGCAGTACTTC. Translated, it gives CASSLQHRGLYEQYF.

This clonotype was found many times. J is TRBJ2-5 and V is TRBV29-1, with a tentative D call TRBD2 (5 bases). CDR3 size: 13 residues. The germline gives CDR1 SQVTM, CDR2 ANQGSEA. V was clipped by 1 base and J by 4 bases, with 10 bases between them. The CDR3 DNA follows: TGCAGCGTTGAAGGGGGAGATGGAGAGACCCAGTACTTC. Translating gives CSVEGGDGETQYF.

This clonotype was detected many times. The V call is TRBV5-1, the J call TRBJ2-2, with D unclear. This CDR3 has 14 residues. CDR1 SGHRS and CDR2 YFSETQ come from the germline V gene. V lost 5 bases and J 1 base, leaving 9 bases between the germline ends. DNA of the CDR3: TGCGCCAGCAGGCCGACCAAGAACACCGGGGAGCTGTTTTTT. Its translation is CASRPTKNTGELFF.

This clonotype has ten or more counts. CDR3 in amino acids: CSASSSTGGLYGYTF. The CDR3 bases are TGCAGTGCTAGCTCCTCTACAGGGGGCTTATATGGCTACACCTTC. This sequence joins TRBV20-1 and TRBJ1-2; 9 nucleotides line up with TRBD1. Looked up from germline, CDR1 is DFQATT and CDR2 is SNEGSKA (reference sequence). This CDR3 has 15 amino acids. Trimming took 3 bases from V and 5 from J; bases not matched to a gene: 10.

This clonotype was detected many times. This sequence joins TRBV20-1 and TRBJ2-7; TRBD2 agrees at 7 bases. The J segment lost 2 bases and the V segment lost 4 bases, leaving 8 bases of the junction unmatched. This CDR3 region has 14 residues. Germline V CDR1 and CDR2: DFQATT, SNEGSKA (reference sequence). CDR3 residues: CSAIRSSGTYEQYF. DNA of the CDR3: TGCAGTGCTATTCGCTCTAGCGGCACCTACGAGCAGTACTTC.

V is TRBV12-3 or TRBV12-4 and J is TRBJ2-4; D unclear. The CDR3 spans 15 residues. The V and J ends lost 6 bases and 0 bases respectively, with 12 bases between them. The CDR3 loop is CASSPKGLAKNIQYF. CDR3 nucleotide sequence: TGTGCCAGCAGCCCGAAGGGATTAGCCAAAAACATTCAGTACTTC.

This clonotype showed up many times. The rearrangement joins TRBV7-3 to TRBJ2-7, with D possibly TRBD2 on 6 matching bases. V was trimmed by 1 base and J by 3 bases, leaving 13 bases between them. This CDR3 contains 15 residues. Germline-derived CDR1 and CDR2 are SGHTA and FQGTGA. CDR3 coding DNA: TGTGCCAGCAGCTTAAGTCACGGGAGTGGCTACGAGCAGTACTTC. It yields the protein CASSLSHGSGYEQYF.

There are many counts of this clonotype. This rearrangement joins TRBV28 to TRBJ2-1; 9 bases fit TRBD2. This CDR3 contains 15 residues. Germline values: CDR1 MDHEN, CDR2 SYDVKM. The V and J ends lost 3 bases and 5 bases, in that order; junction bases with no gene match: 5. The CDR3 loop is CASSLTSGYDNEQFF. The CDR3 coding sequence is TGTGCCAGCAGTTTGACTAGCGGTTACGACAATGAGCAGTTCTTC.

The sample holds many counts of this clonotype. The J gene is TRBJ2-2, the V gene TRBV15; TRBD2 agrees at 12 bases. This CDR3 is 17 amino acids long. The germline CDR1 and CDR2 sequences are LNHNV and YYDKDF (reference sequence). Trimming removed 0 bases from V and 6 bases from J; junction bases left unmatched: 5. DNA for the CDR3: TGTGCCACCAGCAGAGATCGGACTAGCGGGAAGTCCGGGGAGCTGTTTTTT. As protein: CATSRDRTSGKSGELFF.

This rearrangement joins TRBV12-3 or TRBV12-4 to TRBJ1-2; D gene ambiguous. Trimming took 0 bases from V and 7 from J, leaving 9 bases between them. This CDR3 has 13 residues. CDR3 region: CASSLARSGGYTF. CDR3 in DNA: TGTGCCAGCAGTTTAGCGCGAAGCGGTGGCTACACCTTC.